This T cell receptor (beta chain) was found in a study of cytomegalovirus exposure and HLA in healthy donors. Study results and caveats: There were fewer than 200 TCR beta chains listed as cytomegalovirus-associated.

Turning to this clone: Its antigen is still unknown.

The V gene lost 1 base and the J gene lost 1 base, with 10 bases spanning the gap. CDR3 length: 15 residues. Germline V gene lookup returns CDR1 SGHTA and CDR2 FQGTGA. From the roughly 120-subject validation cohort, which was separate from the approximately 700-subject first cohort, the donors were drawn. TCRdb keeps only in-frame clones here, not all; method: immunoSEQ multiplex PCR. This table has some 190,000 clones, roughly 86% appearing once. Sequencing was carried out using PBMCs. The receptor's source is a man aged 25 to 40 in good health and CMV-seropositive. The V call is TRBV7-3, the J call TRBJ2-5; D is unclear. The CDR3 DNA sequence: TGTGCCAGCAGCTTAAGGGCAGGAACCCAAGAGACCCAGTACTTC. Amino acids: CASSLRAGTQETQYF.